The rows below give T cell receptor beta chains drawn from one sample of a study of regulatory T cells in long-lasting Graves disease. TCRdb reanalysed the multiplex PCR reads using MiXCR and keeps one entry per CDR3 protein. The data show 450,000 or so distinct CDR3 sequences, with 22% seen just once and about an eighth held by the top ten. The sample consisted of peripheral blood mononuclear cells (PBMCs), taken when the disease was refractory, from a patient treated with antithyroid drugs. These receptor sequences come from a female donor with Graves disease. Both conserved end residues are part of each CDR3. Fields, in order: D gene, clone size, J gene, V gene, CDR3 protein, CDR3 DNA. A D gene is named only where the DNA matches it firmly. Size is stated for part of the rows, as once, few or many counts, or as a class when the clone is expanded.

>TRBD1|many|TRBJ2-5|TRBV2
CASSEGRIGRQGETQYF
TGTGCCAGCAGTGAAGGGAGGATAGGGAGACAGGGAGAGACCCAGTACTTC
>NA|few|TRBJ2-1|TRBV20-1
CSARCGTNNEQFF
TGCAGTGCTAGATGCGGGACCAACAATGAGCAGTTCTTC
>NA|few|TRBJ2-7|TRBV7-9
CASSPTMGSLEQYF
TGTGCCAGCAGCCCAACCATGGGTTCCCTCGAGCAGTACTTC
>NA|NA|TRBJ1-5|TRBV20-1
CSAQTFPLTDSNQPQHF
TGCAGTGCCCAAACCTTCCCCCTGACAGATAGCAATCAGCCCCAGCATTTT
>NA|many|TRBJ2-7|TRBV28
CASSVEANTYF
TGTGCCAGCAGTGTAGAGGCGAACACGTACTTC
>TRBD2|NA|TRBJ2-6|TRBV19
CASNYWGGSGANVLTF
TGTGCCAGTAACTACTGGGGGGGCTCTGGGGCCAACGTCCTGACTTTC
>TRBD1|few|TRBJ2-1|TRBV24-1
CATSDPGQGAYNEQFF
TGTGCCACCAGTGACCCCGGACAGGGTGCCTACAATGAGCAGTTCTTC
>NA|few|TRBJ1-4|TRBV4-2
CASSQGGVNEKLFF
TGTGCCAGCAGCCAAGGGGGAGTTAATGAAAAACTGTTTTTT
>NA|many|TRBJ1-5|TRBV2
CASSEYSYSNQPQHF
TGTGCCAGCAGTGAATATAGCTATAGCAATCAGCCCCAGCATTTT
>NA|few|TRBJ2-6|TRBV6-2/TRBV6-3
CASSERSGANVLTF
TGTGCCAGCAGTGAGAGATCTGGGGCCAACGTCCTGACTTTC
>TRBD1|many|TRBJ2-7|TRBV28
CASTRTGVREQYF
TGTGCCAGCACCCGGACAGGGGTTAGGGAGCAGTACTTC
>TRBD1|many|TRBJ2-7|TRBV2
CASSVGYRGPYEQYF
TGTGCCAGCAGTGTAGGATACAGGGGGCCCTACGAGCAGTACTTC
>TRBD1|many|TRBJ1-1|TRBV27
CASSLSRDRIRMNTEAFF
TGTGCCAGCAGTTTAAGCAGGGACAGGATTAGAATGAACACTGAAGCTTTCTTT
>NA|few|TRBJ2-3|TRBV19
CASSGRDQAQYF
TGTGCCAGTAGTGGCCGGGACCAGGCGCAGTATTTT
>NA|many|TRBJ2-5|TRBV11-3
CASSSDPTDTQYF
TGTGCCAGCAGCTCCGACCCTACAGATACCCAGTACTTC
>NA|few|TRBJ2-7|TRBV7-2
CASSFSGPVYEQYF
TGTGCCAGCAGCTTTTCAGGGCCTGTCTACGAGCAGTACTTC
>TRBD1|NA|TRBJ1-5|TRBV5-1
CASSPGQGYNQPQHF
TGCGCCAGCAGCCCGGGACAGGGTTACAATCAGCCCCAGCATTTT
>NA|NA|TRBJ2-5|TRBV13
CASSLAKSGRTQYF
TGTGCCAGCAGCTTAGCGAAATCTGGGCGCACCCAGTACTTC